This record looks at one T cell receptor (beta chain) sequence and its context. This sample also contains other DNA sequences that code for the same CDR3. This sample was included in a study of graft-versus-host responses after intestinal transplantation. Sequenced by immunoSEQ multiplex PCR; TCRdb stores in-frame clones only, minus some. This sample has roughly 7,800 clones, with approximately 31% found just once. The plating included about 200,000 irradiated, violet-dye-labeled stimulator cells together with about 200,000 CFSE-labeled responder cells. The responders that had proliferated, CFSE-low CD3+CD4+ and CD3+CD8+ cells, were sorted after the reaction. Findings and caveats of the study: GvH clones appeared in recipient marrow, some first in ileum or blood.

The CDR3 covers 15 residues. The trim removed 5 bases at V and 3 bases at J, leaving 5 bases unmatched. Germline V lookup: CDR1 SGHTA, CDR2 FQGNSA. This sequence joins TRBV7-2 and TRBJ2-1; 9 positions match TRBD2. The sequence was collected from a human patient who received an intestinal transplant. This specimen consisted of alloreactive CD4+ T cells from a mixed lymphocyte reaction culture, obtained before intestinal transplant. Subset in this sample: CFSE-low proliferating T cells sorted from approximately 6-day pre-transplant mixed lymphocyte reaction (GvH or HvG direction). The CDR3 loop reads CASSQGTSRYNEQFF. CDR3 in DNA: TGTGCCAGCAGCCAAGGGACTAGCCGCTACAATGAGCAGTTCTTC.